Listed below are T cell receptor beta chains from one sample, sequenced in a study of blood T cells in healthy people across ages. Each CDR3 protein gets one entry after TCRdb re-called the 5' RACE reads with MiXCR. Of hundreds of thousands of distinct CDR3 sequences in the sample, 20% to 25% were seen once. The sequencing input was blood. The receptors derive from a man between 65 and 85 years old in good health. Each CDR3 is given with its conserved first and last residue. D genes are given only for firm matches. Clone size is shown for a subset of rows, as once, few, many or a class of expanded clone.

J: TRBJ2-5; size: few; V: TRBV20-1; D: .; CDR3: CSVPPGHRETQYF; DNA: TGCAGTGTTCCGCCGGGACATCGAGAGACCCAGTACTTC
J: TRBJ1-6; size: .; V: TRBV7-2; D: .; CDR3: CASSIPGTPLHF; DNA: TGTGCCAGCAGCATACCAGGGACACCCCTCCACTTT
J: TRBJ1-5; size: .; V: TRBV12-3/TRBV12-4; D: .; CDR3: CASSSHRVNQPQHF; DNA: TGTGCCAGCAGTTCCCACAGGGTTAATCAGCCCCAGCATTTT
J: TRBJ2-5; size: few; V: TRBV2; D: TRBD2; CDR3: CASSGVGRKGETQYF; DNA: TGTGCCAGCAGTGGTGTCGGGAGGAAGGGAGAGACCCAGTACTTC
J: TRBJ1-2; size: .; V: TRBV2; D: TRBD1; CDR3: CASSYRGGYGYTF; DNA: TGTGCCAGCAGTTACAGGGGAGGCTATGGCTACACCTTC
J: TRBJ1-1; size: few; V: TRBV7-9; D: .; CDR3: CASSLLVGGDTEAFF; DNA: TGTGCCAGCAGCTTATTAGTTGGGGGTGACACTGAAGCTTTCTTT
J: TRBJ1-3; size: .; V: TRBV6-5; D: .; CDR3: CASSYSGGPSSGNTIYF; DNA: TGTGCCAGCAGTTACAGCGGGGGCCCGAGCTCTGGAAACACCATATATTTT
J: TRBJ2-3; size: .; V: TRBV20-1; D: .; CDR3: CSARKQGTDTQYF; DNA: TGCAGTGCTAGGAAACAGGGAACAGATACGCAGTATTTT
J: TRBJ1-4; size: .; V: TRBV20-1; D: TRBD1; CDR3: CSTLDRGYNEKLFF; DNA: TGCAGTACGCTTGACAGGGGATATAATGAAAAACTGTTTTTT
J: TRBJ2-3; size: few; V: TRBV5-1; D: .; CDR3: CASSLEAGGPPDTQYF; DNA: TGCGCCAGCAGCTTGGAGGCCGGGGGGCCCCCAGATACGCAGTATTTT
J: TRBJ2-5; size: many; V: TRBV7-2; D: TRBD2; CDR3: CASSLAGTRKRETQYF; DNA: TGTGCCAGCAGCTTAGCCGGGACTAGAAAACGAGAGACCCAGTACTTC
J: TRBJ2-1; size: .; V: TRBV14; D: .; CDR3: CASSGGLSYNEQFF; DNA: TGTGCCAGCAGCGGGGGACTCTCCTACAATGAGCAGTTCTTC
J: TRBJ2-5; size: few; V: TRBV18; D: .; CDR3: CASSPPMGGKETQYF; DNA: TGTGCCAGCTCACCACCGATGGGGGGTAAAGAGACCCAGTACTTC
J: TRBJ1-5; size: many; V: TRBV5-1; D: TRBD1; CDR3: CASREDRGRQPQHF; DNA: TGCGCCAGCAGAGAGGACAGGGGGCGACAGCCCCAGCATTTT
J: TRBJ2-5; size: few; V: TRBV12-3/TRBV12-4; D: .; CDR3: CASSLLAQETQYF; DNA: TGTGCCAGCAGTTTGCTAGCTCAGGAGACCCAGTACTTC
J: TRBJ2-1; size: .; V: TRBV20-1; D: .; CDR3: CSAPGLGRDSYNEQFF; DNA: TGCAGTGCCCCCGGGCTCGGCCGCGACTCCTACAATGAGCAGTTCTTC
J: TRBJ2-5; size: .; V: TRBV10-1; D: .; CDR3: CASSATDQETQYF; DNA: TGCGCCAGCAGTGCCACGGACCAAGAGACCCAGTACTTC
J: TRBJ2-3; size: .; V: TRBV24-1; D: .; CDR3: CATSDLAGPTDTQYF; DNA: TGTGCCACCAGTGATTTGGCGGGACCCACAGATACGCAGTATTTT
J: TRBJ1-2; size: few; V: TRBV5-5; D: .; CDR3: CASSLRPLDGYTF; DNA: TGTGCCAGCAGCTTGAGGCCCCTGGATGGCTACACCTTC
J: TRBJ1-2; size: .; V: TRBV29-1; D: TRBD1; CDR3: CSVEDGQGRVGYTF; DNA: TGCAGCGTTGAAGACGGACAGGGGCGGGTTGGCTACACCTTC
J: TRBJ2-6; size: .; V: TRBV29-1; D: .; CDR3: CSVEQASGANVLTF; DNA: TGCAGCGTTGAGCAGGCCTCTGGGGCCAACGTCCTGACTTTC
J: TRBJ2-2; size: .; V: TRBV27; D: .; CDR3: CASRGRVGAGELFF; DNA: TGTGCCAGCAGAGGCAGGGTTGGTGCCGGGGAGCTGTTTTTT
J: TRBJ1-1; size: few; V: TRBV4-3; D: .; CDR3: CASSQGYRDTEAFF; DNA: TGCGCCAGCAGCCAAGGCTACCGCGACACTGAAGCTTTCTTT
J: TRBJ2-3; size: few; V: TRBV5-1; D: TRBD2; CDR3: CASSYSGGADTQYF; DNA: TGCGCCAGCAGCTACAGCGGGGGGGCCGATACGCAGTATTTT
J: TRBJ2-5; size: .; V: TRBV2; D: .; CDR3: CASKGPGETQYF; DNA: TGTGCCAGCAAGGGGCCGGGAGAGACCCAGTACTTC
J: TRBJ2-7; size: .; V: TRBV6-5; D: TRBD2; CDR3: CASSYSWSSGTYEQYF; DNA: TGTGCCAGCAGTTACTCGTGGTCTAGCGGAACCTACGAGCAGTACTTC